This T cell receptor (beta chain) was obtained from a study of cytomegalovirus exposure and HLA in healthy donors. Overall study results and limits: Among TCR sequences, most were rare, though some public TCRs appeared in many donors.

Method: immunoSEQ multiplex PCR; TCRdb's copy keeps in-frame clones and lacks some. Among 100,000 to 150,000 clones listed, roughly nine tenths were seen once. On this clone: Its antigen is unknown.

Germline V gene sequence: CDR1 LGHNT, CDR2 FRNRAP. Trimming pared 2 bases from V and 4 bases from J, leaving 11 bases between. This CDR3 spans 14 amino acids. The sequence came from a woman aged 18 to 35 in good health and CMV-seronegative. V gene TRBV12-5 combines with J gene TRBJ1-1, with D perhaps matching TRBD1 (5 bases). Sequencing was done on a sample of PBMCs. The DNA for the CDR3 is TGTGCTAGTGGTTTGTGGCGGGGGGTCACTGAAGCTTTCTTT. Amino acid sequence: CASGLWRGVTEAFF.